This T cell receptor beta chain originates from a study of shared clonotypes between healthy human individuals. Findings and caveats of the study: Since donors were few, the genetic and exposure-history diversity represented was limited. Although depth was large, rarefaction showed that sequencing of the sorted subsets was incomplete. A few donors had 4% to 6.5% of their naive CD4 clonotypes in common.

Of note for this clone: Its antigen is not known.

The germline V and J ends were trimmed by 1 base and 15 bases, with 19 bases remaining between them. This CDR3 region has 14 residues. The germline V gene has CDR1 MGHRA and CDR2 YSYEKL. Among the donors, all were Caucasian adults who lived in Nashville, Tennessee. Some clones are missing from TCRdb's copy, which holds only in-frame ones; the method was immunoSEQ multiplex PCR. The table shows some 200,000 clones, with 66% occurring only once. The sample comprised memory CD4+ T cells sorted from blood. Sample subset: CD45RA-negative fraction. The gene calls are TRBV4-1 and TRBJ1-5; maybe TRBD1 (6 bases). The sequence derives from a young man in good health. The CDR3 DNA is TGCGCCAGCAGCCAAGGACGATGGACAGTCGGTTTGCATTTT. Amino acid sequence: CASSQGRWTVGLHF.